This entry concerns a single T cell receptor (beta chain). Antigen: not known. This CDR3 has 14 residues. Germline V lookup: CDR1 MDHEN, CDR2 SYDVKM. V shed 4 bases and J shed 3 bases, with 10 bases lying between them. The sample comes from a study of cytomegalovirus exposure and HLA in healthy donors. About the study: One earlier analysis, a look at around 170 million T cells, found some 120 million unique TCR beta sequences.

The study's findings and limits: In a later analysis, compared with equally common non-associated chains, HLA-associated beta chains were more expanded. One cluster of highly shared sequence variants probably arose as a sequencing artifact. It was assumed in the presence/absence analyses that sequencing depth was roughly uniform across donors.

Primers included in the PCR were 60 Vbeta and 13 Jbeta primers. Libraries were prepared by immunoSEQ multiplex PCR; TCRdb keeps only in-frame clonotypes and omits some of them. This repertoire comprises around 64,000 clones; its ten largest clones make up approximately 2.4%. The chain is built from TRBV28 and TRBJ1-5; D might be TRBD1 (5 bases). Input material: PBMCs. The clonotype comes from a female donor in good health and CMV-seropositive. CDR3 sequence reads: CASSSGQHNQPQHF. The CDR3 DNA reads as TGTGCCAGCAGTTCAGGGCAGCACAATCAGCCCCAGCATTTT.